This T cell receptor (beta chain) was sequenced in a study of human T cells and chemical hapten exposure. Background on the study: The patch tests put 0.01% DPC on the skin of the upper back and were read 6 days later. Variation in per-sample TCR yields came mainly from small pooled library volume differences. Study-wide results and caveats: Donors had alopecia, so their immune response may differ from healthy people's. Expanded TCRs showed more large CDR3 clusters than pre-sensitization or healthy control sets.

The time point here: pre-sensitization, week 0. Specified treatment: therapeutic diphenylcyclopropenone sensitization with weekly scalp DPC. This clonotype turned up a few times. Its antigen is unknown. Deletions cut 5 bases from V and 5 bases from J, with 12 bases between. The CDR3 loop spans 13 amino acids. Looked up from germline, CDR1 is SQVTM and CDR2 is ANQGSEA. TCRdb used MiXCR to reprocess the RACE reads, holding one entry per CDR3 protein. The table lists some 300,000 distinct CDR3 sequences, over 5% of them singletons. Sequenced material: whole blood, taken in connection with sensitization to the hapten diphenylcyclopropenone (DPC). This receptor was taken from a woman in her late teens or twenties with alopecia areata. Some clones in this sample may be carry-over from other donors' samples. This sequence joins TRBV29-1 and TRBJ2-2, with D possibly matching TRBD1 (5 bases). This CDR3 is CSVSSQGTGELFF. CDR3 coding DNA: TGCAGCGTTTCAAGCCAGGGAACCGGGGAGCTGTTTTTT.